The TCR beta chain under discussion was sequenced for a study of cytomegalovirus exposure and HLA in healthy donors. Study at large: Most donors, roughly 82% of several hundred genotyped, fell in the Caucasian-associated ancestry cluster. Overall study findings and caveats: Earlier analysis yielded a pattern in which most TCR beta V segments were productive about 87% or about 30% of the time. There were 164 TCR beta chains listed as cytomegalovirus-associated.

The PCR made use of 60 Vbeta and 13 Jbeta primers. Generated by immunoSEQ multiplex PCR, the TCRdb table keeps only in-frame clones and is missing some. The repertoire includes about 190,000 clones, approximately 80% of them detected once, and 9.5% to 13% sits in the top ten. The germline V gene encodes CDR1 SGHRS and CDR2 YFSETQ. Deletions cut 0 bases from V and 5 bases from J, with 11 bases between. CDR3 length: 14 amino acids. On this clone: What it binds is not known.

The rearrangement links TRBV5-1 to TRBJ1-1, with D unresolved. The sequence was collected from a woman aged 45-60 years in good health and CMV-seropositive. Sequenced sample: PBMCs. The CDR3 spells CASSLAVSGTEAFF. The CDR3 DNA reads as TGCGCCAGCAGCTTGGCCGTCTCGGGTACTGAAGCTTTCTTT.